This T cell receptor beta chain was obtained from a study of T cell repertoires in cytomegalovirus infection. Looking at the study overall: Indications came from public TCR beta signatures; they pointed to CMV infection and to a matching HLA type. Study conclusions and caveats: Frequencies of public TCR beta families were cumulated, and this identified carriers of CMV plus the relevant HLA. CMV-specific TCR beta clonotypes restricted by HLA-C dominated the ex vivo response.

The CDR3 spans 15 residues. V was shortened by 2 bases and J by 3 bases, with 11 bases between the two germline ends. TCRdb fed the reads into MiXCR, producing one record per CDR3 protein. The sample gives 100,000 to 150,000 distinct CDR3 sequences, 7.5% to 9% of which show up once; about 9.4% is in the top ten. This clonotype was seen many times. Antigen: not known. V usage is TRBV12-3 or TRBV12-4 and J usage is TRBJ1-5; D may be TRBD1 (6 bases). This clonotype originated in a human donor in good health (CMV status not recorded). Some clones in this sample may be carry-over from other donors' samples. Input material: PBMCs. DNA of the CDR3: TGTGCCAGCAGTTTAACAGGGCACTACAATCAGCCCCAGCATTTT. This gives the protein CASSLTGHYNQPQHF.